This T cell receptor beta chain was retrieved from a study of shared clonotypes between healthy human individuals. Study-wide background: The plates for each donor numbered three CD4 naive, three CD4 memory, two CD8 naive and one CD8 memory.

Sorted-subset replicate PCR reactions contained 150 to 200 ng DNA, corresponding to about 30,000 T cell genomes. Profiling relied on immunoSEQ multiplex PCR, and the TCRdb table lists in-frame clones only, not all of them. The sample lists hundreds of thousands of clones; around 95% were seen once. Naivety among CD8 cells was defined by CD45RO negativity and positive CCR7 selection, thereby excluding terminally differentiated effector memory CD45RA+ cells. The CDR3 is made up of 15 amino acids. Germline values: CDR1 SEHNR, CDR2 FQNEAQ (reference sequence). The V gene end was trimmed by 5 bases and the J gene end by 6 bases; junction bases not matched to a gene: 10. Study results and caveats: The sharing of roughly 5% of naive CD4 clonotypes was seen across a few donors. It was anticipated that sequencing depth would influence how many clonotypes donors shared.

A note on this clone: What it binds is unknown.

This chain links TRBV7-9 with TRBJ2-7; 10 bases are shared with TRBD1. Sequences were obtained from naive CD8+ T cells sorted from blood. This TCR derives from a woman in her twenties or thirties in good health. CDR3 nucleotides: TGTGCCAGCAGCAGCCCCGGGACAGGGGAGTTCGAGCAGTACTTC. Translating it yields CASSSPGTGEFEQYF.